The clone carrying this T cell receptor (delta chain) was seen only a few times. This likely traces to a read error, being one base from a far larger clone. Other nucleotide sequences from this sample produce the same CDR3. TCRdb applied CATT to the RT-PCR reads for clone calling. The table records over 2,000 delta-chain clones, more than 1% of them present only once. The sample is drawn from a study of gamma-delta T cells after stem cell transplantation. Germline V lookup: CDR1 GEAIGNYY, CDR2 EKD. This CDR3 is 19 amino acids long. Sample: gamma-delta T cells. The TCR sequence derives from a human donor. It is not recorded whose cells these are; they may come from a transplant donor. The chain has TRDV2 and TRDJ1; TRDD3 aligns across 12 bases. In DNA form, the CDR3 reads TGTGCCTGTGACACCGTTCTTACTGGGGGATACAGGTACACCGATAAACTCATCTTC. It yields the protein CACDTVLTGGYRYTDKLIF.